The TCR beta chain under discussion was sequenced for a study of T cell responses to AZD1222 COVID-19 vaccine. Findings and limits, study-wide: Baseline testing showed seropositivity in only five or six AZD1222 recipients. Close to half of all spike-specific TCRs reportedly target regions of the variants that are unmutated.

A note on this clone: Its antigen remains unknown.

TCRdb's copy holds only in-frame clones and misses some; the assay was immunoSEQ multiplex PCR. The profile shows around 120,000 clones, roughly 90% of them singletons. The germline V and J ends were trimmed by 6 bases and 8 bases, with 16 bases remaining between them. CDR1 is SGHTA, CDR2 FQGNSA, per germline. This CDR3 region has 14 residues. Source: peripheral blood, taken 28 days after the second AZD1222 dose. This chain connects TRBV7-2 to TRBJ1-4; D may be TRBD1 (5 bases). The receptor comes from an adult who received the AZD1222 COVID-19 vaccine. Written as DNA, the CDR3 is TGTGCCAGCAGTGAGGGACTACTCGGCGAAAAACTGTTTTTT. Protein sequence: CASSEGLLGEKLFF. Full variable domain (missing parts from reference TRBV7-2 and TRBJ1-4): GAGVSQSPSNKVTEKGKDVELRCDPISGHTALYWYRQSLGQGLEFLIYFQGNSAPDKSGLPSDRFSAERTGGSVSTLTIQRTQQEDSAVYLCASSEGLLGEKLFFGSGTQLSVL.